One and the same sample provided the 26 T cell receptor delta chains below, sequenced in a study of Vδ1+ human thymocytes. The template was reverse-transcribed extracted RNA. Multiplex PCR used pooled V-gene forward primers and a constant-region reverse primer to amplify CDR3s. TCRdb re-analyzed the multiplex PCR reads via CATT. The sample shows under 85,000 delta-chain clones, around 34% of them seen only once. Which antigens these TCRs recognize remains unknown. Study findings and constraints: In the thymus, TRG and TRD repertoires looked highly polyclonal with Gaussian CDR3 lengths.

The sample taken for sequencing was Vdelta1+ gamma-delta thymocytes from the thymus. Subset noted: FACS-sorted CD3+ TCRalphabeta- TCRVdelta1+ TCRVdelta2- thymocytes. These receptors originate from a boy under three years old who had congenital heart surgery.

This clone appeared a single time. The chain uses TRDV1 and TRDJ1; possibly TRDD2 for D (9 bases). The germline V and J ends were trimmed by 1 base and 0 bases, with 21 bases remaining between them. CDR3 length: 19 residues. The germline V gene encodes CDR1 TSWWSYY and CDR2 QGS. CDR3 nucleotides: TGTGCTCTTGGGGAACAACCTTCCTACTGGGGGTTTGACACCGATAAACTCATCTTT. It encodes CALGEQPSYWGFDTDKLIF.

V is TRDV1 and J is TRDJ1; tentative D call: TRDD3 (5 bases). This CDR3 is built from 11 residues. Germline-derived CDR1 and CDR2 are TSWWSYY and QGS. Deletions cut 10 bases from V and 7 bases from J, with 13 bases between. For the CDR3, the DNA is TGTGCTCCCCCCCCTGGGCCTAAACTCATCTTT. It codes for CAPPPGPKLIF.

This chain uses TRDV1 with TRDJ1; 12 bases are shared with TRDD3. V shed 5 bases and J 0 bases; nucleotides not matched to a gene: 22. CDR3 length: 22 amino acids. Germline-derived CDR1 and CDR2 are TSWWSYY and QGS. This CDR3 is CALGSLPPTSYWGIQDTDKLIF. The CDR3 DNA sequence: TGTGCTCTTGGGAGCCTTCCCCCTACCTCGTACTGGGGGATACAGGACACCGATAAACTCATCTTT.

The chain has TRDV1 and TRDJ1, with TRDD2 as a possible D gene (6 bases). The CDR3 extends over 19 amino acids. Trimming removed 3 bases from V and 7 bases from J, with 30 bases in between. Germline lookup yields CDR1 TSWWSYY and CDR2 QGS. The CDR3 DNA is TGTGCTCTTGGGGACCGGACGAGCTTCCTCCCCCGACTGAGGGTTAAACTCATCTTT. Protein product: CALGDRTSFLPRLRVKLIF.

The rearrangement uses TRDV1 and TRDJ1, with D uncertain. The CDR3 runs 15 residues. Trimming took off 2 bases at V and 2 bases at J, with 12 bases between the two ends. CDR1 and CDR2 from the germline V gene are TSWWSYY and QGS. The chain's CDR3 is CALGEIGWQTDKLIF. Written as DNA, the CDR3 is TGTGCTCTTGGGGAAATAGGATGGCAGACCGATAAACTCATCTTT.

The rearrangement joins TRDV1 to TRDJ1, with TRDD3 as a possible D gene (7 bases). Trimming removed 5 bases at V and 4 bases at J, with 41 bases between. The CDR3 consists of 23 residues. Germline V gene sequence: CDR1 TSWWSYY, CDR2 QGS. CDR3 DNA: TGTGCTCTTGGGTCCCTGGTGGCCTTCCCTCTCCCCGTTGGGAGTGGGGGACGCGATAAACTCATCTTT. This translates into CALGSLVAFPLPVGSGGRDKLIF.

The sample holds a few counts of this clone. The chain links TRDV1 to TRDJ1; no firm D call. This CDR3 is 19 amino acids long. V gave up 2 bases and J gave up 0 bases, with 22 bases separating them. From germline, CDR1 is TSWWSYY and CDR2 QGS. The CDR3 region is CALGESSDCLPPYTDKLIF. The CDR3 DNA reads as TGTGCTCTTGGGGAATCCTCGGACTGTCTGCCGCCGTACACCGATAAACTCATCTTT.

This clone has just a few counts. The rearrangement links TRDV1 to TRDJ1; 7 positions match TRDD2. Germline V gene lookup returns CDR1 TSWWSYY and CDR2 QGS. This CDR3 spans 21 amino acids. The trim removed 1 base at V and 7 bases at J, leaving 27 bases unmatched. This CDR3 is CALGEPLPLFPTSMGYGKLIF. CDR3 nucleotides: TGTGCTCTTGGGGAACCCCTACCTTTGTTTCCTACCTCCATGGGGTATGGTAAACTCATCTTT.

This chain links TRDV1 with TRDJ1, with 12 bases fitting TRDD3. V lost 6 bases and J lost 0; bases outside the gene matches: 8. The CDR3 is made up of 17 amino acids. The germline CDR1 and CDR2 sequences are TSWWSYY and QGS. CDR3 coding DNA: TGTGCTCTTGGCACCCTACTGGGGGATACACACACCGATAAACTCATCTTT. It translates to CALGTLLGDTHTDKLIF.

This clone was detected a few times. The chain joins TRDV1 to TRDJ1; 12 nucleotides align to TRDD3. Germline assignment: CDR1 TSWWSYY and CDR2 QGS. The CDR3 covers 22 residues. Trimming removed 1 base from V and 0 bases from J; junction bases left unmatched: 18. The CDR3 DNA sequence: TGTGCTCTTGGGGAACGTCGGTGGGGTTGGGGTACTGGGGGATACCACACCGATAAACTCATCTTT. It codes for CALGERRWGWGTGGYHTDKLIF.

The rearrangement uses TRDV1 and TRDJ1; 10 bases match TRDD3. CDR1 and CDR2 (germline): TSWWSYY, QGS. CDR3 length: 17 amino acids. V trimming: 3 bases; J trimming: 0 bases; junction bases outside the gene matches: 7. The CDR3 reads CALGDPYWGIHTDKLIF. Written as DNA, the CDR3 is TGTGCTCTTGGGGACCCGTACTGGGGGATCCACACCGATAAACTCATCTTT.

This clone was observed once. V is TRDV1 and J is TRDJ1; no clear D. CDR1 and CDR2 (germline): TSWWSYY, QGS. CDR3 length equals 15 residues. Trimming took off 4 bases at V and 2 bases at J, with 14 bases between the two ends. CDR3 nucleotide sequence: TGTGCTCTTGGGGGGGCTTCTCCTGTAACCGATAAACTCATCTTT. It translates to CALGGASPVTDKLIF.

This clone appeared a few times. The V call is TRDV1, the J call TRDJ1; TRDD2 is a possible D gene (5 bases). Germline CDR1 and CDR2: TSWWSYY and QGS. This CDR3 contains 17 residues. V dropped 3 bases and J dropped 0 bases, with 17 bases sitting between them. The CDR3, as DNA: TGTGCTCTTGGGGACCCCCCTTCGCCCCAGTACACCGATAAACTCATCTTT. The encoded protein is CALGDPPSPQYTDKLIF.

This chain uses TRDV1 with TRDJ1; D possibly corresponds to TRDD3 (6 bases). Germline V CDR1 and CDR2: TSWWSYY, QGS. V was cut by 4 bases and J by 2 bases, with 23 bases left in between. This CDR3 is 18 amino acids long. The CDR3 spells CALGVWVTGCWGTDKLIF. Here the CDR3 DNA reads TGTGCTCTTGGGGTCTGGGTTACTGGGTGTTGGGGGACCGATAAACTCATCTTT.

The genes are TRDV1 and TRDJ1; D is uncertain. The CDR3 totals 17 residues. Germline V lookup: CDR1 TSWWSYY, CDR2 QGS. Trimming stripped 4 bases from V and 4 bases from J, with 22 bases between. CDR3 sequence (DNA): TGTGCTCTTGGGGGTCCTCTCCGGATTTGTTACCACGATAAACTCATCTTT. Protein sequence: CALGGPLRICYHDKLIF.

With regard to this clone: At one boundary the junction diverges from the germline segment, which might be a read error. V is TRDV1 and J is TRDJ1; TRDD3 might be the D (6 bases). Per germline, CDR1 TSWWSYY and CDR2 QGS. CDR3 length: 15 amino acids. CDR3: CALGELRGGKDKLIF. The CDR3 DNA reads as TGCGCTCTTGGGGAACTAAGGGGGGGGAAGGATAAACTCATCTTT.

The J gene is TRDJ1, the V gene TRDV1; 11 nucleotides align to TRDD3. V was pared by 0 bases and J by 3 bases, with 9 bases of the junction left unmatched. Per germline, CDR1 TSWWSYY and CDR2 QGS. CDR3 size: 18 residues. This CDR3 is CALGELSLLGDKSDKLIF. CDR3 sequence (DNA): TGTGCTCTTGGGGAACTGTCCCTACTGGGGGATAAATCCGATAAACTCATCTTT.

This chain joins TRDV1 and TRDJ1; D is perhaps TRDD3 (6 bases). The germline V gene has CDR1 TSWWSYY and CDR2 QGS. The CDR3 covers 15 residues. Trimming left V 0 bases short and J 7 bases short, with 15 bases between. The CDR3 DNA sequence: TGTGCTCTTGGGGAACTTCTACGGGGGAGACGTAAACTCATCTTT. Amino acids: CALGELLRGRRKLIF.

V usage is TRDV1 and J usage is TRDJ1; 8 bases are shared with TRDD3. V trimming: 5 bases; J trimming: 0 bases; junction bases outside the gene matches: 26. Germline V gene lookup returns CDR1 TSWWSYY and CDR2 QGS. The CDR3 is made up of 22 amino acids. The CDR3 DNA reads TGTGCTCTTGGGAAGACCCTACTTCCTCGGAATGGGGGGGATAAGTACACCGATAAACTCATCTTT. As protein: CALGKTLLPRNGGDKYTDKLIF.

There are a few counts of this clone. V usage is TRDV1 and J usage is TRDJ1; a possible D gene is TRDD3 (6 bases). The CDR3 is made up of 15 amino acids. V lost 2 bases to trimming and J lost 11 bases, with 21 bases between them. Germline assignment: CDR1 TSWWSYY and CDR2 QGS. CDR3 DNA: TGTGCTCTTGGGGAAAGGACCTACGGGGACTGGGAGCTCATCTTT. The encoded protein is CALGERTYGDWELIF.

J is TRDJ1 and V is TRDV1; 7 bases are a match to TRDD3. The germline CDR1 and CDR2 sequences are TSWWSYY and QGS. The CDR3 runs to 18 residues. With 5 bases clipped from V and 7 bases from J, the junction kept 22 bases outside the gene matches. As DNA, the CDR3 is TGTGCTCTTGGGTCAAAGACCACCCCGGACTGGGGAGGGTGTAAACTCATCTTT. It codes for CALGSKTTPDWGGCKLIF.

This clone was seen a single time. The V and J genes are TRDV1 and TRDJ1; 12 nucleotides match TRDD3. The CDR3 spans 21 residues. The trim removed 1 base at V and 7 bases at J, leaving 22 bases unmatched. Germline-derived CDR1 and CDR2 are TSWWSYY and QGS. Here the CDR3 reads CALGEPTSCVLGDTKDGKLIF. DNA of the CDR3: TGTGCTCTTGGGGAACCCACTTCCTGTGTACTGGGGGATACAAAGGACGGTAAACTCATCTTT.

The chain recombines TRDV1 with TRDJ1; D might be TRDD3 (5 bases). The CDR3 runs 23 residues. V was cut by 1 base and J by 0 bases, with 33 bases left in between. The V gene's germline CDR1 is TSWWSYY and CDR2 QGS. In DNA, the CDR3 is TGTGCTCTTGGGGAACGAGGAGCTGGTCCCCCCGTAGCTGGGTTTACGTACACCGATAAACTCATCTTT. This sequence encodes CALGERGAGPPVAGFTYTDKLIF.

The chain is built from TRDV1 and TRDJ1, with TRDD1 as a possible D gene (5 bases). Trimming removed 2 bases at V and 1 base at J, with 29 bases between. The V gene's germline CDR1 is TSWWSYY and CDR2 QGS. This CDR3 comprises 21 residues. The CDR3 sequence is CALGEKITSSFQGLLTDKLIF. In DNA form, the CDR3 reads TGTGCTCTTGGGGAAAAAATAACCTCGTCCTTTCAGGGGCTCCTCACCGATAAACTCATCTTT.

This chain connects TRDV1 to TRDJ1; D perhaps matches TRDD2 (5 bases). The CDR3 runs 19 residues. The germline V gene has CDR1 TSWWSYY and CDR2 QGS. Trimming removed 3 bases at V and 2 bases at J, with 25 bases between. The CDR3 loop is CALGDFRPSWPCGTDKLIF. The CDR3 region has the DNA TGTGCTCTTGGGGATTTCCGGCCTTCATGGCCGTGTGGGACCGATAAACTCATCTTT.

This clone was recorded once. This chain uses TRDV1 with TRDJ1; TRDD3 aligns across 10 bases. With V trimmed by 2 bases and J by 0 bases, 12 bases remained unmatched. CDR3 length: 19 amino acids. Germline values: CDR1 TSWWSYY, CDR2 QGS. For the CDR3, the DNA is TGTGCTCTTGGGGAAATCTCCTGGGGGATAAGGTCGGACACCGATAAACTCATCTTT. Protein sequence: CALGEISWGIRSDTDKLIF.